The 31 T cell receptor beta chains given below trace back to one sample, sequenced in a study of blood T cell repertoires in COVID-19. Some clones are missing from TCRdb's copy, which holds only in-frame ones; the method was immunoSEQ multiplex PCR. The profile shows 130,000 to 150,000 clones, roughly 81% of them singletons. Material: peripheral blood. The receptors originated from a human donor with acute or convalescent COVID-19. The donor label of this sample is uncertain.

There are a few counts of this clone. This sequence joins TRBV18 and TRBJ2-1; the match to TRBD1 covers 10 bases. Germline assignment: CDR1 KGHSH and CDR2 LQKENI. The J segment lost 7 bases and the V segment lost 0 bases, leaving 6 bases of the junction unmatched. CDR3 size: 16 residues. The CDR3 here is CASSPPETGGYNEQFF. CDR3 DNA sequence: TGTGCCAGCTCACCACCGGAGACAGGGGGCTATAATGAGCAGTTCTTC.

This clone turned up a few times. The CDR3 DNA is TGTGCCAGCAGTGAAGGAGGACAGCGAAATGAAAAACTGTTTTTT. The encoded protein is CASSEGGQRNEKLFF. The chain combines TRBV6-1 with TRBJ1-4; D perhaps matches TRBD1 (6 bases). The germline V gene encodes CDR1 MNHNS and CDR2 SASEGT. With 1 base removed from V and 5 bases from J, the gap between germline ends came to 11 bases. The CDR3 is 15 residues long.

The chain combines TRBV12-5 with TRBJ1-5, with D perhaps TRBD1 (5 bases). Germline assignment: CDR1 LGHNT and CDR2 FRNRAP. The CDR3 spans 15 residues. V was trimmed by 4 bases and J by 6 bases, leaving 16 bases between them. Here the CDR3 reads CASGWGDVQGQPQHF. The CDR3 DNA reads as TGTGCTAGTGGTTGGGGGGACGTTCAAGGTCAGCCCCAGCATTTT.

This clone was detected only once. The gene calls are TRBV6-6 and TRBJ1-4, with a possible D match to TRBD1 (5 bases). V shed 5 bases and J shed 1 base, with 11 bases lying between them. Germline CDR1 is MNHNY and CDR2 is SVGAGI (reference sequence). CDR3 length: 15 residues. CDR3: CASSPSGGTNEKLFF. CDR3 DNA sequence: TGTGCCAGCAGTCCCTCGGGGGGAACTAATGAAAAACTGTTTTTT.

This clone was counted only a few times. This sequence joins TRBV9 and TRBJ1-1, with D possibly being TRBD1 (6 bases). The CDR3 runs to 15 residues. The V end lost 3 bases, the J end lost 1 base, and 13 bases lay between the germline ends. CDR1 and CDR2 from the germline V gene are SGDLS and YYNGEE. CDR3 nucleotides: TGTGCCAGCAGCGCTGTGGACAGATGGAACACTGAAGCTTTCTTT. Translation: CASSAVDRWNTEAFF. The full variable domain, with the rest looked up from reference TRBV9 and TRBJ1-1, is DSGVTQTPKHLITATGQRVTLRCSPRSGDLSVYWYQQSLDQGLQFLIQYYNGEERAKGNILERFSAQQFPDLHSELNLSSLELGDSALYFCASSAVDRWNTEAFFGQGTRLTVV.

The chain is built from TRBV11-1 and TRBJ2-1; perhaps TRBD1 as D (5 bases). V was pared by 5 bases and J by 6 bases, with 8 bases between. The CDR3 contains 12 residues. Germline V CDR1 and CDR2: SGHAT, FQDESV (reference sequence). The CDR3 DNA follows: TGTGCCAGCAGCCCCGACAGCAATGAGCAGTTCTTC. It translates to CASSPDSNEQFF. The whole variable domain, filled in from reference TRBV11-1 and TRBJ2-1, reads EAEVAQSPRYKITEKSQAVAFWCDPISGHATLYWYRQILGQGPELLVQFQDESVVDDSQLPKDRFSAERLKGVDSTLKIQPAELGDSAMYLCASSPDSNEQFFGPGTRLTVL.

The CDR3 DNA reads as TGTGCCAGCAGTTTAAGTAGCGGGGGGAGAGATACGCAGTATTTT. Amino acids: CASSLSSGGRDTQYF. The J gene is TRBJ2-3, the V gene TRBV27; 10 positions agree with TRBD2. V shed 2 bases, J shed 5 bases, and the junction held 4 bases outside the gene matches. Germline loops: CDR1 MNHEY, CDR2 SMNVEV (reference sequence). The CDR3 has 15 residues.

This chain links TRBV20-1 with TRBJ1-2; a possible D gene is TRBD1 (5 bases). CDR3 size: 11 residues. The germline V gene encodes CDR1 DFQATT and CDR2 SNEGSKA (reference sequence). Trimming left V 2 bases short and J 11 bases short, with 12 bases between. The CDR3 is CSARMGGGYTF. CDR3 coding DNA: TGCAGTGCTAGAATGGGGGGAGGTTACACCTTC.

Only a few counts were recorded for this clone. The chain joins TRBV5-5 to TRBJ2-1; TRBD1 aligns across 9 bases. V shed 2 bases and J 5 bases; nucleotides not matched to a gene: 5. This CDR3 region has 15 residues. Germline CDR1 and CDR2: SGHKS and YYEKEE (reference sequence). The CDR3 sequence is CASSFLGTGNNEQFF. CDR3 DNA sequence: TGTGCCAGCAGCTTCCTTGGGACAGGGAACAATGAGCAGTTCTTC.

This clone was seen just once. The chain has TRBV20-1 and TRBJ1-2; 8 nucleotides line up with TRBD1. The germline V gene encodes CDR1 DFQATT and CDR2 SNEGSKA (reference sequence). V lost 7 bases and J lost 6; bases outside the gene matches: 4. The CDR3 is 11 residues long. The DNA of the CDR3 is TGCAGTGGAGACAGGGGTAATGGCTACACCTTC. Translated: CSGDRGNGYTF.

The chain links TRBV6-6 to TRBJ2-7; D is uncertain. Trimming removed 6 bases at V and 3 bases at J, with 12 bases between. The CDR3 is 13 residues long. In germline, CDR1 is MNHNY, CDR2 SVGAGI (reference sequence). CDR3 in amino acids: CASSLQTNYEQYV. The CDR3 DNA is TGTGCCAGCAGCCTTCAAACAAACTACGAGCAGTACGTC.

This clone is a singleton in its sample. This chain links TRBV2 with TRBJ1-2; 7 bases line up with TRBD1. With 5 bases clipped from V and 6 bases from J, the junction kept 6 bases outside the gene matches. This CDR3 region has 13 residues. The germline CDR1 and CDR2 sequences are SNHLY and FYNNEI. CDR3 protein: CASSSRGENGYTF. The CDR3 DNA follows: TGTGCCAGCAGTTCCAGGGGGGAAAATGGCTACACCTTC.

Comment on this clone: The same CDR3 is also encoded by other DNA sequences in this sample. The rearrangement uses TRBV5-1 and TRBJ1-2; D gene unclear. This CDR3 contains 13 residues. V was trimmed by 0 bases and J by 5 bases, leaving 8 bases between them. Germline V lookup: CDR1 SGHRS, CDR2 YFSETQ. The CDR3 DNA sequence: TGCGCCAGCAGCTTGGGGTTAACTTATGGCTACACCTTC. Residues: CASSLGLTYGYTF.

This rearrangement joins TRBV2 to TRBJ2-1; D is possibly TRBD1 (5 bases). Germline values: CDR1 SNHLY, CDR2 FYNNEI. This CDR3 contains 13 residues. The V gene lost 8 bases and the J gene lost 9 bases, with 17 bases spanning the gap. The CDR3 is CASSSSDRGEQFF. The CDR3 DNA is TGTGCCAGCTCCTCAAGCGATAGGGGTGAGCAGTTCTTC.

The chain uses TRBV1 and TRBJ2-7; the table's D call, TRBD2, was not checked against the DNA. TRBV1 is a pseudogene segment. CDR3 length equals 14 residues. Here the CDR3 DNA reads TGCACCAGCAGCCCCCTAGGGAGGGGGTACGAGCAGTACGTC. It is translated as CTSSPLGRGYEQYV.

The rearrangement joins TRBV6-5 to TRBJ1-2, with TRBD1 identical over 7 bases. The CDR3 extends over 15 amino acids. Germline V gene data show CDR1 as MNHEY and CDR2 as SVGAGI. J was trimmed by 1 base and V by 2 bases; bases with no gene match: 4. The CDR3 DNA follows: TGTGCCAGCAGTTACGGCGGGACAGTTAACTATGGCTACACCTTC. Protein product: CASSYGGTVNYGYTF.

This rearrangement joins TRBV18 to TRBJ1-1, with a weak D call TRBD1 (6 bases). The CDR3 runs 14 residues. Trimming stripped 7 bases from V and 0 bases from J, with 12 bases between. CDR1 and CDR2 (germline): KGHSH, LQKENI. The CDR3 region is CASLPTGLNTEAFF. CDR3 coding DNA: TGTGCCAGCTTACCGACAGGTCTGAACACTGAAGCTTTCTTT.

The CDR3 loop is CASSYAPGRGTEAFF. DNA of the CDR3: TGTGCCAGCAGTTACGCTCCGGGGCGGGGGACTGAAGCTTTCTTT. J is TRBJ1-1 and V is TRBV6-6; D is perhaps TRBD1 (5 bases). The germline V gene has CDR1 MNHNY and CDR2 SVGAGI (reference sequence). This CDR3 contains 15 residues. With 2 bases removed from V and 5 bases from J, the gap between germline ends came to 15 bases.

The chain has TRBV4-1 and TRBJ1-1, with D possibly matching TRBD1 (6 bases). The length of the CDR3 is 17 residues. V was pared by 2 bases and J by 0 bases, with 16 bases between. CDR1 and CDR2 (germline): MGHRA, YSYEKL. The CDR3 coding sequence is TGCGCCAGCAGCCAACGCGACAGGCCCGGGGTGAACACTGAAGCTTTCTTT. It specifies CASSQRDRPGVNTEAFF.

This clone has a handful of counts. The rearrangement joins TRBV5-8 to TRBJ2-5; TRBD2 matches 7 bases. With V trimmed by 10 bases and J by 4 bases, 10 bases remained unmatched. This CDR3 region has 13 residues. Germline assignment: CDR1 SGHTS and CDR2 YDEGEE. The CDR3 sequence: CASRRGGGETQYF. CDR3 DNA sequence: TGTGCCTCCCGGAGGGGCGGGGGAGAGACCCAGTACTTC.

This chain links TRBV5-1 with TRBJ1-2; D ambiguous. The CDR3 runs to 14 residues. In germline, CDR1 is SGHRS, CDR2 YFSETQ. Trimming cost V 4 bases and J 2 bases, with 12 bases left between them. CDR3 in amino acids: CASSPGRLNYGYTF. The CDR3 DNA reads TGCGCCAGCAGCCCCGGGAGATTAAACTATGGCTACACCTTC. Complete variable domain (other parts from reference TRBV5-1 and TRBJ1-2): KAGVTQTPRYLIKTRGQQVTLSCSPISGHRSVSWYQQTPGQGLQFLFEYFSETQRNKGNFPGRFSGRQFSNSRSEMNVSTLELGDSALYLCASSPGRLNYGYTFGSGTRLTVV.

The V gene is TRBV5-1, the J gene TRBJ2-7; 8 nucleotides match TRBD1. The germline CDR1 and CDR2 sequences are SGHRS and YFSETQ. The CDR3 consists of 14 residues. V lost 4 bases and J lost 6; bases outside the gene matches: 9. Written as DNA, the CDR3 is TGCGCCAGCAGCCCGACAGGGGTACGGAGCGAGCAGTACTTC. This encodes CASSPTGVRSEQYF.

The chain links TRBV21-1 to TRBJ2-7; the table assigns TRBD1, which was not confirmed against the DNA. TRBV21-1 is classified as a pseudogene. CDR3 length: 16 residues. The CDR3: CASSKGAPGQTYEQYV. The DNA of the CDR3 is TGTGCCAGCAGCAAAGGGGCGCCGGGACAGACTTACGAGCAGTACGTC.

The count of this clone is one. The rearrangement uses TRBV19 and TRBJ1-1; 9 nucleotides align to TRBD1. V gave up 6 bases and J gave up 2 bases; unmatched junction bases: 1. Germline V gene sequence: CDR1 LNHDA, CDR2 SQIVND (reference sequence). CDR3 length: 13 residues. CDR3 sequence: CASRGQGNTEAFF. The CDR3, as DNA: TGTGCCAGTAGGGGACAGGGAAACACTGAAGCTTTCTTT.

J is TRBJ1-2 and V is TRBV30; 7 bases match TRBD1. CDR1 is GTSNPN and CDR2 is SVGIG in the germline V gene (reference sequence). The CDR3 is 13 residues long. The J segment lost 4 bases and the V segment lost 5 bases, leaving 7 bases of the junction unmatched. CDR3 sequence reads: CAWVRNRGYGYTF. CDR3 sequence (DNA): TGTGCCTGGGTTCGAAACAGGGGCTATGGCTACACCTTC.

The chain links TRBV5-1 to TRBJ2-1, with D unclear. This CDR3 is built from 13 residues. Looked up from germline, CDR1 is SGHRS and CDR2 is YFSETQ. V was shortened by 5 bases and J by 3 bases, with 9 bases between the two germline ends. CDR3 protein: CASSVAFYNEQFF. The DNA of the CDR3 is TGCGCCAGCAGTGTAGCCTTCTACAATGAGCAGTTCTTC.

This clone showed up just a few times. The rearrangement uses TRBV7-3 and TRBJ1-2; unclear D gene. Germline V gene lookup returns CDR1 SGHTA and CDR2 FQGTGA. V dropped 5 bases and J dropped 4 bases, with 14 bases sitting between them. This CDR3 has 14 amino acids. CDR3 amino acids: CASSPDVDSYGYTF. DNA for the CDR3: TGTGCCAGCAGCCCCGATGTGGACTCCTATGGCTACACCTTC.

The CDR3 bases are TGTGCCAGCAGTCGACAGGGGACGGTGAACACTGAAGCTTTCTTT. It is translated as CASSRQGTVNTEAFF. The chain carries TRBV27 and TRBJ1-1; 8 bases map to TRBD1. The V gene's germline CDR1 is MNHEY and CDR2 SMNVEV (reference sequence). V was pared by 5 bases and J by 0 bases, with 5 bases of the junction left unmatched. The CDR3 is 15 amino acids.

This chain uses TRBV5-1 with TRBJ2-3; TRBD1 might be the D (5 bases). Germline V lookup: CDR1 SGHRS, CDR2 YFSETQ. The CDR3 covers 16 residues. V gave up 0 bases and J gave up 7 bases, with 18 bases separating them. CDR3 in amino acids: CASSLGGHADVNTQYF. DNA for the CDR3: TGCGCCAGCAGCTTGGGAGGACACGCCGACGTGAATACGCAGTATTTT.

As DNA, the CDR3 is TGCGCCAGCAGCCAAGTCGGACAGAACACCGGGGAGCTGTTTTTT. It codes for CASSQVGQNTGELFF. The genes are TRBV4-1 and TRBJ2-2; the D gene is possibly TRBD1 (5 bases). The germline gives CDR1 MGHRA, CDR2 YSYEKL. Trimming pared 1 base from V and 1 base from J, leaving 7 bases between. There are 15 residues in the CDR3.

The rearrangement joins TRBV3-1 (or the pseudogene TRBV3-2) to TRBJ1-6, with a tentative D call TRBD1 (5 bases). Germline V gene sequence: CDR1 LGHDT, CDR2 YNNKEL (reference sequence). Trimming shortened V by 0 bases and J by 0 bases, and 9 bases separated the two germline ends. CDR3 length: 17 amino acids. The CDR3 nucleotides read TGTGCCAGCAGCCAAGATCGGGGGAGCTCCTATAATTCACCCCTCCACTTT. Translating it yields CASSQDRGSSYNSPLHF.